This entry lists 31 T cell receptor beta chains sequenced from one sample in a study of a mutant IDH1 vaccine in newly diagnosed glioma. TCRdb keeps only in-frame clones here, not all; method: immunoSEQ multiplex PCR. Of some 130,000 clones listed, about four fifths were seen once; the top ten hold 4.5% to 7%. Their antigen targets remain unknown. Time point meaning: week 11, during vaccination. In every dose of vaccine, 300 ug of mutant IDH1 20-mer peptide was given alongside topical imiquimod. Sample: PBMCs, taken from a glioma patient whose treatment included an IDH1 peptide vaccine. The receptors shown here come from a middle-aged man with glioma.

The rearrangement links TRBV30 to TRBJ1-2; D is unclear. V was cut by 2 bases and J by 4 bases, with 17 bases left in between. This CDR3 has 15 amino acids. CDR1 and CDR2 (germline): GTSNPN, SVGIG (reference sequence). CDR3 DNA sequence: TGTGCCTGGAGTAGAGGCCCTCAGGAGGTCTATGGCTACACCTTC. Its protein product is CAWSRGPQEVYGYTF.

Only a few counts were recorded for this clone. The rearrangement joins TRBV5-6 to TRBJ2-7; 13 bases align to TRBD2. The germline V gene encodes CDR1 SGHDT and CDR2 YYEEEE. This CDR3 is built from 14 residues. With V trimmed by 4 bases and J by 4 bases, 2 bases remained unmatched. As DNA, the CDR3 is TGTGCCAGCAGCGGGACTAGCGGGACTTACGAGCAGTACTTC. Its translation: CASSGTSGTYEQYF.

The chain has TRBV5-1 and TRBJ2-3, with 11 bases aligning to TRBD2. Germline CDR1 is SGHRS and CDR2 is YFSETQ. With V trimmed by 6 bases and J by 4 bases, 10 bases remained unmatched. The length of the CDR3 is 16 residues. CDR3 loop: CASTVLAGVASDTQYF. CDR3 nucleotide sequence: TGCGCCAGCACCGTACTAGCGGGAGTTGCGTCAGATACGCAGTATTTT.

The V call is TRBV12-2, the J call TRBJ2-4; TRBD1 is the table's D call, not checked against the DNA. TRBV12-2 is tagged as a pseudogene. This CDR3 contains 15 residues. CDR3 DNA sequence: TGTGCAAGTCGCCCGAGGGGACAGAGCAAAAACATTCAGTACTTC. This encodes CASRPRGQSKNIQYF.

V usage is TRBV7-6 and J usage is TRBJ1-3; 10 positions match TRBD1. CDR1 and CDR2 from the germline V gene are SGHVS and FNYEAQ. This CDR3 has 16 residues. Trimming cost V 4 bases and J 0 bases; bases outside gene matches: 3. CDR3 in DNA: TGTGCCAGCAGCTACCGGGACAGGGGCTCTGGAAACACCATATATTTT. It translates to CASSYRDRGSGNTIYF.

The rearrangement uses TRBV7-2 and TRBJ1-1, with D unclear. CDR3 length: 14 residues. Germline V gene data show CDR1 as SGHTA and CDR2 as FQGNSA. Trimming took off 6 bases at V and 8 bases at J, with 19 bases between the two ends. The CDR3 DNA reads TGTGCCAGCAGTTTGACCGGGTTTCCTTCCGAAGCTTTCTTT. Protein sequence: CASSLTGFPSEAFF. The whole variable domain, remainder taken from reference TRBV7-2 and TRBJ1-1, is GAGVSQSPSNKVTEKGKDVELRCDPISGHTALYWYRQSLGQGLEFLIYFQGNSAPDKSGLPSDRFSAERTGGSVSTLTIQRTQQEDSAVYLCASSLTGFPSEAFFGQGTRLTVV.

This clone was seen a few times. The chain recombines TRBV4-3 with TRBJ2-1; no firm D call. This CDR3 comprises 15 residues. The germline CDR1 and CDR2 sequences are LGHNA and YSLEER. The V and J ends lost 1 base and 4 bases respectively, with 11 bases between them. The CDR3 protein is CASSQGARGYNEQFF. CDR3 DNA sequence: TGCGCCAGCAGCCAAGGAGCCCGTGGGTACAATGAGCAGTTCTTC.

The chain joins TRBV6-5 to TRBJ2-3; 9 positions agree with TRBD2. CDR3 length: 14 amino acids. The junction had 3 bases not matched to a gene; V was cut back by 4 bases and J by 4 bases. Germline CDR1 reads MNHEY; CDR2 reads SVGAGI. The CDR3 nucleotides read TGTGCCAGCAGTTTAGCGGGGGCGGCAGATACGCAGTATTTT. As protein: CASSLAGAADTQYF.

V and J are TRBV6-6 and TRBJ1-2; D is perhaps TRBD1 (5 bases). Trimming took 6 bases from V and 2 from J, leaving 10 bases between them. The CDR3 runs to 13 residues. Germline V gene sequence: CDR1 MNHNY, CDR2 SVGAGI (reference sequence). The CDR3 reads CASSTDRNYGYTF. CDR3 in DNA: TGTGCCAGCAGCACAGACAGAAACTATGGCTACACCTTC.

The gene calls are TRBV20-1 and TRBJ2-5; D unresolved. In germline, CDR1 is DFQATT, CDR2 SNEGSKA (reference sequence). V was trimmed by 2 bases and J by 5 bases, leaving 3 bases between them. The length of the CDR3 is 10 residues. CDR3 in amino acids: CSARKETQYF. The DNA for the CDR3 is TGCAGTGCTAGAAAGGAGACCCAGTACTTC.

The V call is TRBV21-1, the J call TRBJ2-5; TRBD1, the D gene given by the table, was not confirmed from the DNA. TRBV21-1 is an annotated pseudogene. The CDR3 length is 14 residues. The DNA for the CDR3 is TGTGCCAGCAGCTCGGACAGGGCCCAAGAGACCCAGTACTTC. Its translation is CASSSDRAQETQYF.

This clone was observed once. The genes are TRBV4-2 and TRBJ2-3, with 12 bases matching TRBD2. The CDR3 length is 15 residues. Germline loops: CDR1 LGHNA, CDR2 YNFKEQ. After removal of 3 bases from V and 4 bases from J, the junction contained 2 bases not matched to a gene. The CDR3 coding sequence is TGTGCCAGCAGCCAGACTAGCGGGGGTGCAGATACGCAGTATTTT. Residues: CASSQTSGGADTQYF.

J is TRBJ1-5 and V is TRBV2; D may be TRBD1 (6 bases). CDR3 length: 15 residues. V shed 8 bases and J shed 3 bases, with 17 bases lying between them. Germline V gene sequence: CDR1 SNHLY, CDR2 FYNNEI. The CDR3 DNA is TGTGCCAGCCGGCCGGAGACAGGCCTCAATCAGCCCCAGCATTTT. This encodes CASRPETGLNQPQHF.

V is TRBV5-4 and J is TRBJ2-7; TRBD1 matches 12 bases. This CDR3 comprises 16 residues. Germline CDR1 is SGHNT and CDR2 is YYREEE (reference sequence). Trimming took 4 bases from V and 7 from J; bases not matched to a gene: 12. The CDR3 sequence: CASSAHPGQGAGEQYF. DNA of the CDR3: TGTGCCAGCAGCGCGCACCCGGGACAGGGGGCGGGGGAGCAGTACTTC.

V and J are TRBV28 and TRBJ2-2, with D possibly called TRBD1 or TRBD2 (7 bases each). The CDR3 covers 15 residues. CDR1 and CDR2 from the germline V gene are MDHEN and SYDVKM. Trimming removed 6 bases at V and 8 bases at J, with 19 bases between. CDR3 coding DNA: TGTGCCAGCAGACCTCAGGGGGGAGGGACAGGGGAGCTGTTTTTT. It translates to CASRPQGGGTGELFF.

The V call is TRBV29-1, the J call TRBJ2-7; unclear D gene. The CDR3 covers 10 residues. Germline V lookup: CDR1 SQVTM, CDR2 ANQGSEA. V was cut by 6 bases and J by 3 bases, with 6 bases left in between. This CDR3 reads CSVGDYEQYF. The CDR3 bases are TGCAGCGTCGGAGACTACGAGCAGTACTTC.

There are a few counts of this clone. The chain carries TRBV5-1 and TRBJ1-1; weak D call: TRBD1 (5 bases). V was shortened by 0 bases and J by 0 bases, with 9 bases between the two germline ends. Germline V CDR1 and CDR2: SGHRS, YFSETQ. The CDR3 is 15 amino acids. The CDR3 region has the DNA TGCGCCAGCAGCTTGGAAGACAGAATGAACACTGAAGCTTTCTTT. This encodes CASSLEDRMNTEAFF. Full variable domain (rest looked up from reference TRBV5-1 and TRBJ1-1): KAGVTQTPRYLIKTRGQQVTLSCSPISGHRSVSWYQQTPGQGLQFLFEYFSETQRNKGNFPGRFSGRQFSNSRSEMNVSTLELGDSALYLCASSLEDRMNTEAFFGQGTRLTVV.

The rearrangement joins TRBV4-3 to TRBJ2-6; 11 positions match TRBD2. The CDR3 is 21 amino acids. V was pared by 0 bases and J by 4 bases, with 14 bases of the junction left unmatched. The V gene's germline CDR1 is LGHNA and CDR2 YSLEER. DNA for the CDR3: TGCGCCAGCAGCCAAGAGGTTAGCGGGGGGGCCCGTAGCTCGGGGGCCAACGTCCTGACTTTC. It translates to CASSQEVSGGARSSGANVLTF.

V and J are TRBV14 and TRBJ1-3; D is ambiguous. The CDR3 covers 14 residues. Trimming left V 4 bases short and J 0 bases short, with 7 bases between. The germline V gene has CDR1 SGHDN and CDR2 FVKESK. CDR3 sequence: CASSPDFSGNTIYF. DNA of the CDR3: TGTGCCAGCAGCCCGGACTTCTCTGGAAACACCATATATTTT.

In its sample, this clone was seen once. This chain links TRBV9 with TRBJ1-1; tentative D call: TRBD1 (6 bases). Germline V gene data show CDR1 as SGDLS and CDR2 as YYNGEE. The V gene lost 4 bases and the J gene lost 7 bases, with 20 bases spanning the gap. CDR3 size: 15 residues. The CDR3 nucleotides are TGTGCCAGCAGCCCCGAGGGGGGGAGGAAGGGTGAAGCTTTCTTT. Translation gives CASSPEGGRKGEAFF.

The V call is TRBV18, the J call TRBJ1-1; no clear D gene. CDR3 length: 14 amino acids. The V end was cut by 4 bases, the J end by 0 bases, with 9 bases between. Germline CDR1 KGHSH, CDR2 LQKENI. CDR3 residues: CASSLEVMNTEAFF. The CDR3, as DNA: TGTGCCAGCTCACTCGAGGTTATGAACACTGAAGCTTTCTTT.

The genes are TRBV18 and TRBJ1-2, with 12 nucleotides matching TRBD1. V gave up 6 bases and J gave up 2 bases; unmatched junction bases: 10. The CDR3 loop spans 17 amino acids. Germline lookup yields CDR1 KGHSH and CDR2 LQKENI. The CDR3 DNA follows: TGTGCCAGCTCGCTCACCGGGACAGGGGGCTCCAACTATGGCTACACCTTC. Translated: CASSLTGTGGSNYGYTF.

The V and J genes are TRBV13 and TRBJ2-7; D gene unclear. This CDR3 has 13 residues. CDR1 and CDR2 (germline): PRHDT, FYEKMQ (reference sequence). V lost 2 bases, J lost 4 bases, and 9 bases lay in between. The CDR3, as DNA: TGTGCCAGCAGCTTATTTGTGGGGTACGAGCAGTACTTC. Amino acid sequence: CASSLFVGYEQYF. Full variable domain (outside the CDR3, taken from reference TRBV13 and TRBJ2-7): AAGVIQSPRHLIKEKRETATLKCYPIPRHDTVYWYQQGPGQDPQFLISFYEKMQSDKGSIPDRFSAQQFSDYHSELNMSSLELGDSALYFCASSLFVGYEQYFGPGTRLTVT.

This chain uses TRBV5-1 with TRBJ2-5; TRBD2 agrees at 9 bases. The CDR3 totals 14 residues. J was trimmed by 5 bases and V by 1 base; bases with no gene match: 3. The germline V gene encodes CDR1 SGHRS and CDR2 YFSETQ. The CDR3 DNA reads TGCGCCAGCAGCTTGTACAGCGGGAGGGAGACCCAGTACTTC. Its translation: CASSLYSGRETQYF. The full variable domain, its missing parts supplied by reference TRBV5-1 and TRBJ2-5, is KAGVTQTPRYLIKTRGQQVTLSCSPISGHRSVSWYQQTPGQGLQFLFEYFSETQRNKGNFPGRFSGRQFSNSRSEMNVSTLELGDSALYLCASSLYSGRETQYFGPGTRLLVL.

The CDR3 region has the DNA TGTGCCAGCAGCTCCCCCGGGACAAGGACCGATACGCAGTATTTT. The encoded protein is CASSSPGTRTDTQYF. The rearrangement uses TRBV7-9 and TRBJ2-3; D is perhaps TRBD1 (6 bases). The CDR3 totals 15 residues. Germline V CDR1 and CDR2: SEHNR, FQNEAQ (reference sequence). With 4 bases removed from V and 6 bases from J, the gap between germline ends came to 17 bases.

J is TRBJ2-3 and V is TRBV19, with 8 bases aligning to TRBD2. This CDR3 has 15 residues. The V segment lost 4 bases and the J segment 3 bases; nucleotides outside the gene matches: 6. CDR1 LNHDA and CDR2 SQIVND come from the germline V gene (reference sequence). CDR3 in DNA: TGTGCCAGTAGTAAAACTAGCGGAATTACAGATACGCAGTATTTT. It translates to CASSKTSGITDTQYF.

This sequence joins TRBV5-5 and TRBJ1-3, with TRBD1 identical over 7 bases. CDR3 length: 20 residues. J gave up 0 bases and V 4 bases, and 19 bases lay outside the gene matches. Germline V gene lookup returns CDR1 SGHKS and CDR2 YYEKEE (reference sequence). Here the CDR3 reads CASSQRGQGSGVASGNTIYF. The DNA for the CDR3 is TGTGCCAGCAGCCAGAGGGGGCAGGGCAGCGGAGTCGCCTCTGGAAACACCATATATTTT.

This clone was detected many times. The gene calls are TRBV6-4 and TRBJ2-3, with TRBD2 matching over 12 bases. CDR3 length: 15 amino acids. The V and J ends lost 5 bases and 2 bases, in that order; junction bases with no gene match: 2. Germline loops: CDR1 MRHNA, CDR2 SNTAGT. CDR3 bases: TGTGCCAGCAGTCCTAGCGGGGGGGCCACAGATACGCAGTATTTT. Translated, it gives CASSPSGGATDTQYF.

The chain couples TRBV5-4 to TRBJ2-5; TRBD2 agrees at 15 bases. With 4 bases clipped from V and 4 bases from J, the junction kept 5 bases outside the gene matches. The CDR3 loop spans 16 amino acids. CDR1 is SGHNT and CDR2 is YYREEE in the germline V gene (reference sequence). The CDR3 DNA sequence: TGTGCCAGCAGCCCAGGACTAGCGGGGGGGCGAGAGACCCAGTACTTC. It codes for CASSPGLAGGRETQYF.

The CDR3 sequence: CASSYSGGSGSDTQYF. DNA for the CDR3: TGTGCCAGCAGTTACTCGGGCGGGAGCGGGTCAGATACGCAGTATTTT. This chain connects TRBV6-6 to TRBJ2-3; TRBD2 matches at 7 bases. V lost 0 bases, J lost 4 bases, and 7 bases stayed unmatched. This CDR3 spans 16 amino acids. Germline CDR1 is MNHNY and CDR2 is SVGAGI (reference sequence).

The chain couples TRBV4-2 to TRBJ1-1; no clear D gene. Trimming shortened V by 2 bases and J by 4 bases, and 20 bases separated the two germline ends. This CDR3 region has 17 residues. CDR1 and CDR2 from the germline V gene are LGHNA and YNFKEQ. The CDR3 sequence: CASSQFPAGEWGTEAFF. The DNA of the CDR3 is TGTGCCAGCAGCCAATTCCCTGCCGGGGAATGGGGCACTGAAGCTTTCTTT.